The rows below give T cell receptor beta chains drawn from one sample of a study of breast tumors, draining lymph nodes, adjacent tissues. TCRdb processed the multiplex PCR reads anew with MiXCR; each CDR3 protein has one entry. The sample has about 15,000 distinct CDR3 sequences; 40% to 65% are singletons. The source material was tumor-adjacent breast tissue. These receptors were obtained from a female donor with breast cancer. Some clones in this sample may be carry-over from other donors' samples. The CDR3 runs from the conserved cysteine through the conserved F or W. The D gene is left open where the match is weak. Clone size is shown for a subset of rows, as once, few, many or a class of expanded clone.

D gene: TRBD1
V gene: TRBV20-1
J gene: TRBJ1-2
clone size: NA
CDR3 protein: CSARDMDRRLYGYTF
CDR3 DNA: TGCAGTGCTAGAGACATGGACAGGAGGCTCTATGGCTACACCTTC

D gene: TRBD1
V gene: TRBV29-1
J gene: TRBJ1-4
clone size: NA
CDR3 protein: CSVGTGNEKLFF
CDR3 DNA: TGCAGCGTAGGGACAGGAAATGAAAAACTGTTTTTT

D gene: NA
V gene: TRBV5-6
J gene: TRBJ2-3
clone size: NA
CDR3 protein: CASSLDTDTQYF
CDR3 DNA: TGTGCCAGCAGCTTGGACACAGATACGCAGTATTTT

D gene: TRBD1
V gene: TRBV19
J gene: TRBJ1-2
clone size: many
CDR3 protein: CASTPYADRGKGYGYTF
CDR3 DNA: TGTGCCAGTACCCCCTACGCGGACAGGGGGAAAGGGTATGGCTACACCTTC

D gene: TRBD2
V gene: TRBV7-9
J gene: TRBJ2-3
clone size: NA
CDR3 protein: CASSKGLNTDTQYF
CDR3 DNA: TGTGCCAGCAGTAAGGGACTAAACACAGATACGCAGTATTTT

D gene: NA
V gene: TRBV4-1
J gene: TRBJ2-2
clone size: NA
CDR3 protein: CASSQDRNTGELFF
CDR3 DNA: TGCGCCAGCAGCCAAGATCGGAACACCGGGGAGCTGTTTTTT

D gene: NA
V gene: TRBV7-9
J gene: TRBJ2-7
clone size: many
CDR3 protein: CASSAQGLGYEQYF
CDR3 DNA: TGTGCCAGCAGCGCACAGGGACTTGGCTACGAGCAGTACTTC

D gene: TRBD1
V gene: TRBV5-5
J gene: TRBJ2-3
clone size: many
CDR3 protein: CASRPTGTDTQYF
CDR3 DNA: TGTGCCAGCAGGCCGACAGGGACAGATACGCAGTATTTT

D gene: NA
V gene: TRBV5-8
J gene: TRBJ2-3
clone size: many
CDR3 protein: CASSSRASTDTQYF
CDR3 DNA: TGTGCCAGCAGCTCACGGGCCAGCACAGATACGCAGTATTTT

D gene: NA
V gene: TRBV12-3/TRBV12-4
J gene: TRBJ2-7
clone size: NA
CDR3 protein: CASSAGSSYEQYF
CDR3 DNA: TGTGCCAGCAGTGCGGGGAGCTCCTACGAGCAGTACTTC

D gene: NA
V gene: TRBV7-2
J gene: TRBJ2-7
clone size: medium-sized
CDR3 protein: CASSLEHIQGYEQYF
CDR3 DNA: TGTGCCAGCAGCTTAGAACACATCCAAGGCTACGAGCAGTACTTC

D gene: TRBD2
V gene: TRBV3-1
J gene: TRBJ2-2
clone size: many
CDR3 protein: CATALTSGSDWLFF
CDR3 DNA: TGTGCCACGGCTCTTACTAGCGGGAGCGACTGGCTGTTTTTT

D gene: NA
V gene: TRBV6-2/TRBV6-3
J gene: TRBJ2-7
clone size: many
CDR3 protein: CASSSLTGSTYEQYF
CDR3 DNA: TGTGCCAGCAGTTCCCTCACAGGGTCAACCTACGAGCAGTACTTC

D gene: TRBD2
V gene: TRBV24-1
J gene: TRBJ2-7
clone size: NA
CDR3 protein: CAHPVAGPPTYEQYF
CDR3 DNA: TGTGCCCACCCCGTAGCGGGACCTCCAACCTACGAGCAGTACTTC

D gene: NA
V gene: TRBV6-5
J gene: TRBJ1-2
clone size: many
CDR3 protein: CASNSRNYGYTF
CDR3 DNA: TGTGCCAGCAATAGCCGTAACTATGGCTACACCTTC

D gene: NA
V gene: TRBV7-2
J gene: TRBJ1-3
clone size: many
CDR3 protein: CASSHPGSGNTIYF
CDR3 DNA: TGTGCCAGCAGCCATCCAGGTTCTGGAAACACCATATATTTT

D gene: TRBD2
V gene: TRBV11-3
J gene: TRBJ2-1
clone size: NA
CDR3 protein: CASGSWRGAGNEQFF
CDR3 DNA: TGTGCCAGCGGATCATGGCGGGGGGCTGGCAATGAGCAGTTCTTC

D gene: NA
V gene: TRBV20-1
J gene: TRBJ1-6
clone size: NA
CDR3 protein: CSASTLGGLNSYNSPLHF
CDR3 DNA: TGCAGTGCGTCGACGTTGGGGGGTCTTAACTCCTATAATTCACCCCTCCACTTT

D gene: NA
V gene: TRBV5-1
J gene: TRBJ1-4
clone size: NA
CDR3 protein: CASSPNSEKLFF
CDR3 DNA: TGCGCCAGCAGCCCAAACTCCGAAAAACTGTTTTTT

D gene: NA
V gene: TRBV27
J gene: TRBJ2-2
clone size: NA
CDR3 protein: CASSQTATRGTGGLFF
CDR3 DNA: TGTGCCAGCAGTCAGACGGCGACCCGTGGCACCGGGGGGCTGTTTTTT

D gene: NA
V gene: TRBV7-2
J gene: TRBJ2-4
clone size: medium-sized
CDR3 protein: CASSLGAPKNIQYF
CDR3 DNA: TGTGCCAGCAGCTTAGGGGCACCCAAAAACATTCAGTACTTC

D gene: NA
V gene: TRBV7-2
J gene: TRBJ2-1
clone size: NA
CDR3 protein: CASSPDREQFF
CDR3 DNA: TGTGCCAGCAGCCCTGACAGAGAGCAGTTCTTC

D gene: TRBD2
V gene: TRBV20-1
J gene: TRBJ2-7
clone size: NA
CDR3 protein: CSARDGASGTGGKQYF
CDR3 DNA: TGCAGTGCTAGAGATGGGGCTAGCGGGACCGGGGGGAAGCAGTACTTC

D gene: TRBD2
V gene: TRBV7-2
J gene: TRBJ2-1
clone size: NA
CDR3 protein: CASTELAGTYNEQFF
CDR3 DNA: TGTGCCAGCACCGAACTAGCGGGAACGTACAATGAGCAGTTCTTC

D gene: NA
V gene: TRBV24-1
J gene: TRBJ2-2
clone size: NA
CDR3 protein: CATSGGWGVGELFF
CDR3 DNA: TGTGCCACCAGTGGGGGTTGGGGCGTCGGGGAGCTGTTTTTT

D gene: NA
V gene: TRBV29-1
J gene: TRBJ2-2
clone size: medium-sized
CDR3 protein: CSVNQGGTGELFF
CDR3 DNA: TGCAGCGTTAACCAGGGCGGGACCGGGGAGCTGTTTTTT

D gene: NA
V gene: TRBV20-1
J gene: TRBJ2-1
clone size: NA
CDR3 protein: CSAGQRTLNNEQFF
CDR3 DNA: TGCAGTGCTGGACAGCGGACCCTTAACAATGAGCAGTTCTTC

D gene: TRBD2
V gene: TRBV9
J gene: TRBJ2-1
clone size: once
CDR3 protein: CASSVGSGRQNEQFF
CDR3 DNA: TGTGCCAGCAGCGTAGGGAGCGGGAGGCAAAATGAGCAGTTCTTC

D gene: TRBD2
V gene: TRBV7-2
J gene: TRBJ2-7
clone size: medium-sized
CDR3 protein: CASSSGLAGLYEQYF
CDR3 DNA: TGTGCCAGCAGCTCGGGACTAGCGGGGCTTTACGAGCAGTACTTC

D gene: TRBD2
V gene: TRBV4-2
J gene: TRBJ2-3
clone size: many
CDR3 protein: CASSQVGLAGYTDTQYF
CDR3 DNA: TGTGCCAGCAGCCAAGTCGGACTAGCGGGGTACACAGATACGCAGTATTTT

D gene: NA
V gene: TRBV10-3
J gene: TRBJ1-2
clone size: once
CDR3 protein: CAISSRSRDEGYTF
CDR3 DNA: TGTGCCATCAGCTCGCGTTCCCGGGACGAGGGCTACACCTTC

D gene: NA
V gene: TRBV7-3
J gene: TRBJ2-7
clone size: many
CDR3 protein: CASSLAGTYEQYF
CDR3 DNA: TGTGCCAGCAGCTTAGCGGGAACCTACGAGCAGTACTTC

D gene: NA
V gene: TRBV7-2
J gene: TRBJ2-3
clone size: NA
CDR3 protein: CASSGTVGSDTQYF
CDR3 DNA: TGTGCCAGCAGTGGGACTGTGGGATCTGATACGCAGTATTTT

D gene: NA
V gene: TRBV25-1
J gene: TRBJ2-7
clone size: NA
CDR3 protein: CASRGGGGNAYEQYF
CDR3 DNA: TGTGCCAGCAGAGGAGGGGGGGGCAACGCCTACGAGCAGTACTTC

D gene: NA
V gene: TRBV19
J gene: TRBJ2-2
clone size: NA
CDR3 protein: CASIREPSNTGELFF
CDR3 DNA: TGTGCCAGTATTCGGGAGCCCTCGAACACCGGGGAGCTGTTTTTT

D gene: NA
V gene: TRBV29-1
J gene: TRBJ2-7
clone size: NA
CDR3 protein: CSTQSIYEQYF
CDR3 DNA: TGCAGCACCCAGTCGATTTACGAGCAGTACTTC

D gene: TRBD2
V gene: TRBV7-8
J gene: TRBJ2-1
clone size: NA
CDR3 protein: CASSPLAGAINEQFF
CDR3 DNA: TGTGCCAGCAGCCCCCTAGCGGGAGCAATTAATGAGCAGTTCTTC

D gene: TRBD1
V gene: TRBV12-3/TRBV12-4
J gene: TRBJ1-2
clone size: NA
CDR3 protein: CASSPDRVNGYTF
CDR3 DNA: TGTGCCAGCAGCCCGGACAGGGTTAATGGCTACACCTTC

D gene: NA
V gene: TRBV14
J gene: TRBJ2-7
clone size: NA
CDR3 protein: CASSQGLGGFYEQYF
CDR3 DNA: TGTGCCAGCAGCCAAGGGCTAGGGGGATTCTACGAGCAGTACTTC

D gene: NA
V gene: TRBV4-3
J gene: TRBJ1-2
clone size: medium-sized
CDR3 protein: CASSQDRQGAVGGYTF
CDR3 DNA: TGCGCCAGCAGCCAAGATAGGCAGGGTGCCGTTGGTGGCTACACCTTC

D gene: NA
V gene: TRBV4-2
J gene: TRBJ2-7
clone size: medium-sized
CDR3 protein: CASSQARRGREQYF
CDR3 DNA: TGTGCCAGCAGCCAAGCGAGGCGGGGTCGAGAGCAGTACTTC

D gene: NA
V gene: TRBV3-1
J gene: TRBJ1-5
clone size: many
CDR3 protein: CASSLGHQSNQPQHF
CDR3 DNA: TGTGCCAGCAGCTTGGGACACCAGAGCAATCAGCCCCAGCATTTT

D gene: NA
V gene: TRBV15
J gene: TRBJ2-3
clone size: few
CDR3 protein: CATSRDGAGQTDTQYF
CDR3 DNA: TGTGCCACCAGCAGAGATGGGGCGGGACAAACAGATACGCAGTATTTT

D gene: NA
V gene: TRBV10-3
J gene: TRBJ1-5
clone size: NA
CDR3 protein: CAISLGQKNQPQHF
CDR3 DNA: TGTGCCATCAGCCTGGGACAAAAGAACCAGCCCCAGCATTTT

D gene: TRBD1
V gene: TRBV15
J gene: TRBJ1-3
clone size: once
CDR3 protein: CATSRDRDPGNTIYF
CDR3 DNA: TGTGCCACCAGCAGGGACAGGGATCCCGGAAACACCATATATTTT

D gene: NA
V gene: TRBV5-6
J gene: TRBJ1-2
clone size: few
CDR3 protein: CASSLEQIERYTF
CDR3 DNA: TGTGCCAGCAGCTTGGAGCAGATAGAGCGCTACACCTTC

D gene: TRBD2
V gene: TRBV19
J gene: TRBJ2-2
clone size: many
CDR3 protein: CASRRLARRNTGELFF
CDR3 DNA: TGTGCCAGTAGGCGACTAGCGAGGCGGAACACCGGGGAGCTGTTTTTT

D gene: TRBD2
V gene: TRBV9
J gene: TRBJ2-1
clone size: few
CDR3 protein: CASSGGTSGRTYNEQFF
CDR3 DNA: TGTGCCAGCAGCGGTGGGACTAGCGGGAGGACCTACAATGAGCAGTTCTTC

D gene: TRBD1
V gene: TRBV30
J gene: TRBJ1-1
clone size: NA
CDR3 protein: CAFSGQVLNTEAFF
CDR3 DNA: TGTGCCTTCTCAGGACAGGTCCTGAACACTGAAGCTTTCTTT

D gene: NA
V gene: TRBV20-1
J gene: TRBJ2-5
clone size: NA
CDR3 protein: CSVERDNQETQYF
CDR3 DNA: TGCAGTGTGGAACGGGACAACCAAGAGACCCAGTACTTC

D gene: TRBD2
V gene: TRBV6-5
J gene: TRBJ2-1
clone size: NA
CDR3 protein: CASSELAGGFEQFF
CDR3 DNA: TGTGCCAGCAGTGAACTAGCGGGAGGTTTTGAGCAGTTCTTC

D gene: NA
V gene: TRBV9
J gene: TRBJ2-3
clone size: NA
CDR3 protein: CASSGGVQSTDTQYF
CDR3 DNA: TGTGCCAGCAGCGGGGGTGTTCAGAGCACAGATACGCAGTATTTT

D gene: NA
V gene: TRBV6-2/TRBV6-3
J gene: TRBJ2-7
clone size: many
CDR3 protein: CASSYSQVYSYEQYF
CDR3 DNA: TGTGCCAGCAGTTACTCACAGGTTTACTCCTACGAGCAGTACTTC

D gene: TRBD2
V gene: TRBV7-2
J gene: TRBJ2-1
clone size: many
CDR3 protein: CASSDGLAGENPFF
CDR3 DNA: TGTGCCAGCAGCGATGGACTAGCGGGAGAGAATCCGTTCTTC

D gene: NA
V gene: TRBV12-5
J gene: TRBJ1-2
clone size: NA
CDR3 protein: CASGFEDSLYNYGYTF
CDR3 DNA: TGTGCTAGTGGTTTTGAGGACAGCCTTTATAACTATGGCTACACCTTC

D gene: NA
V gene: TRBV11-2
J gene: TRBJ1-1
clone size: NA
CDR3 protein: CASSQQYTEAFF
CDR3 DNA: TGTGCCAGCAGCCAACAGTACACTGAAGCTTTCTTT

D gene: NA
V gene: TRBV4-2
J gene: TRBJ2-3
clone size: many
CDR3 protein: CASSQDGTSTDTQYF
CDR3 DNA: TGTGCCAGCAGCCAAGATGGCACGTCAACAGATACGCAGTATTTT

D gene: NA
V gene: TRBV7-9
J gene: TRBJ2-3
clone size: medium-sized
CDR3 protein: CASRPGTDTQYF
CDR3 DNA: TGTGCCAGCAGACCAGGGACAGATACGCAGTATTTT

D gene: NA
V gene: TRBV24-1
J gene: TRBJ2-5
clone size: NA
CDR3 protein: CATSDSNYGYTFGSGTQYF
CDR3 DNA: NA

D gene: NA
V gene: TRBV20-1
J gene: TRBJ1-5
clone size: NA
CDR3 protein: CSASFKGTRAKGQPQHF
CDR3 DNA: TGCAGTGCTAGTTTCAAGGGGACCCGTGCGAAGGGTCAGCCCCAGCATTTT